The text below deals with one T cell receptor (beta chain). Its cognate antigen is unknown. Data came from immunoSEQ multiplex PCR; TCRdb stores just in-frame clones and leaves some out. The repertoire consists of 150,000 to 200,000 clones, with about 89% occurring once and the leading ten covering under 2.5%. The data were obtained in a study of T cell responses to AZD1222 COVID-19 vaccine. Study-wide results and caveats: Repertoires were obtained only post-peak T cell response.

This CDR3 is 16 amino acids long. V was clipped by 1 base and J by 5 bases, with 15 bases between them. The V gene's germline CDR1 is SGHKS and CDR2 YYEKEE (reference sequence). The sequence was obtained from an adult in good health. The source was peripheral blood, collected on day 0 of AZD1222 vaccination. The chain has TRBV5-5 and TRBJ1-4; perhaps TRBD1 as D (6 bases). CDR3 sequence: CASSLTTNRENEKLFF. CDR3 DNA sequence: TGTGCCAGCAGCTTGACCACGAACAGGGAGAATGAAAAACTGTTTTTT. Full variable domain (outside the CDR3, taken from reference TRBV5-5 and TRBJ1-4): DAGVTQSPTHLIKTRGQQVTLRCSPISGHKSVSWYQQVLGQGPQFIFQYYEKEERGRGNFPDRFSARQFPNYSSELNVNALLLGDSALYLCASSLTTNRENEKLFFGSGTQLSVL.